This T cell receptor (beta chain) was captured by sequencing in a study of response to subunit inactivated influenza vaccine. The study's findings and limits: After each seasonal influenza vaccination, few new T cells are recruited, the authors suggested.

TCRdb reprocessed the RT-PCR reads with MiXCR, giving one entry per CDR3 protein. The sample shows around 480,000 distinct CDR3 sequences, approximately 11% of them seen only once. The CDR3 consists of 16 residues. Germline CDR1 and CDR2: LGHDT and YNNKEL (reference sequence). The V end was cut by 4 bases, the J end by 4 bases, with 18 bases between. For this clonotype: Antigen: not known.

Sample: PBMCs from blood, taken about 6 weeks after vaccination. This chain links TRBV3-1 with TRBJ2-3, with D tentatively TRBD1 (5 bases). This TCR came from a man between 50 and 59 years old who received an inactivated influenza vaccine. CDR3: CASSPSTGYGPDTQYF. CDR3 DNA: TGTGCCAGCAGCCCCTCCACAGGTTACGGCCCAGATACGCAGTATTTT.